This T cell receptor (beta chain) was sequenced in a study of blood T cell repertoires in COVID-19. Study as a whole: Sites across the United States, Italy and Spain contributed samples from acute and convalescent COVID-19. In each case, the material was cDNA or gDNA derived from T cells, B-cell-depleted T cells, or PBMCs.

As originally analysed: Nucleated cell counts were estimated from reference gene primer amplification. The method was immunoSEQ multiplex PCR; TCRdb's version includes in-frame clones alone and lacks a portion of them. Clonal size and the V and J genes are those of that table, whereas D and trimming came from the DNA. The data show 250,000 to 300,000 clones, with 88% seen just once and roughly 7% held by the top ten. Germline loops: CDR1 SGHTA, CDR2 FQGTGA. The ends lost 5 bases at V and 0 bases at J; junction bases unmatched: 8. This CDR3 region has 16 residues. Sequenced: peripheral blood. This TCR was sampled from a woman between 25 and 40 years old who had recovered from COVID-19. J is TRBJ2-3 and V is TRBV7-3; 7 bases are shared with TRBD2. The CDR3 here is CASSITGGSSTDTQYF. The CDR3 region has the DNA TGTGCCAGCAGCATCACCGGGGGGTCTAGCACAGATACGCAGTATTTT. Complete variable domain (other parts from reference TRBV7-3 and TRBJ2-3): GAGVSQTPSNKVTEKGKYVELRCDPISGHTALYWYRQSLGQGPEFLIYFQGTGAADDSGLPNDRFFAVRPEGSVSTLKIQRTERGDSAVYLCASSITGGSSTDTQYFGPGTRLTVL.